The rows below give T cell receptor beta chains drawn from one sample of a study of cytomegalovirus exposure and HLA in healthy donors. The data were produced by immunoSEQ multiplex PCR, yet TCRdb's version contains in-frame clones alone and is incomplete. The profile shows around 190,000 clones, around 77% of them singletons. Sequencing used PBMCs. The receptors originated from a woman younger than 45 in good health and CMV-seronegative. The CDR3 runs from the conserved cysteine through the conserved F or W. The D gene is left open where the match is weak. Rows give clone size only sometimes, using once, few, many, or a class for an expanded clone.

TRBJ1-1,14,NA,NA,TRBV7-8,CASSLDGGGTEAFF,TGTGCCAGCAGCCTAGACGGAGGAGGCACTGAAGCTTTCTTT
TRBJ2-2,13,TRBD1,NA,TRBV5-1,CASSSTGAGELFF,TGCGCCAGCAGCTCGACAGGGGCCGGGGAGCTGTTTTTT
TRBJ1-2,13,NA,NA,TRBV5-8,CASRLGGNYGYTF,TGTGCCAGCAGGTTGGGGGGCAACTATGGCTACACCTTC
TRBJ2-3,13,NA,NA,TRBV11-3,CASSLAGTDTQYF,TGTGCCAGCAGCTTAGCAGGGACAGATACGCAGTATTTT
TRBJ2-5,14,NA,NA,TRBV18,CASSPPGREETQYF,TGTGCCAGCTCACCACCCGGCAGGGAAGAGACCCAGTACTTC
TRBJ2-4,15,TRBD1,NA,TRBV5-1,CASSTGQRDHDIQYF,TGCGCCAGCAGCACGGGACAGAGAGACCACGACATTCAGTACTTC
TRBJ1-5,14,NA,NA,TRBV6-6,CATAAGYPNQPQHF,TGTGCCACCGCAGCGGGGTACCCCAATCAGCCCCAGCATTTT
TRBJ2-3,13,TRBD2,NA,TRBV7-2,CASSFAGGEAQYF,TGTGCCAGCAGCTTCGCGGGAGGAGAGGCGCAGTATTTT
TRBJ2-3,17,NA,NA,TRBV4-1,CASSQKLAAQGTDTQYF,TGCGCCAGCAGCCAAAAACTAGCAGCACAGGGCACAGATACGCAGTATTTT
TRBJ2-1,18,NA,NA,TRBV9,CASSATLRRGELYNEQFF,TGTGCCAGCAGCGCCACGCTGAGAAGGGGCGAGTTGTACAATGAGCAGTTCTTC
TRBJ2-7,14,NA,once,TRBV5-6,CASSAIGGLNEQYF,TGTGCCAGCAGCGCGATCGGAGGACTCAACGAGCAGTACTTC
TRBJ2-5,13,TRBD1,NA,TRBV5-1,CASSMGQGETQYF,TGCGCCAGCAGCATGGGACAGGGAGAGACCCAGTACTTC
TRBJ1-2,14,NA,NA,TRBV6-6,CASSYSSVNYGYTF,TGTGCCAGCAGTTACTCTTCGGTTAACTATGGCTACACCTTC
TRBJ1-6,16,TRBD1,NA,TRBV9,CASSVGVGTENSPLHF,TGTGCCAGCAGCGTAGGGGTTGGGACAGAGAATTCACCCCTCCACTTT
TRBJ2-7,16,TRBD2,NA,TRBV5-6,CASSQDSGSLIYEQYF,TGTGCCAGCAGCCAAGACAGCGGGAGCCTTATCTACGAGCAGTACTTC
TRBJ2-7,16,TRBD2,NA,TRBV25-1,CASSAFGGLPIREQYF,TGTGCCAGCAGTGCGTTCGGGGGGTTGCCAATTCGGGAGCAGTACTTC
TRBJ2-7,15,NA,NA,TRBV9,CASSVGGGKSYEQYF,TGTGCCAGCAGCGTAGGGGGGGGCAAGTCCTACGAGCAGTACTTC
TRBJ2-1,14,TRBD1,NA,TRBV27,CASSFYDRANEQFF,TGTGCCAGCAGTTTTTATGACAGGGCCAATGAGCAGTTCTTC
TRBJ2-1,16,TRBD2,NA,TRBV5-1,CASTTSGGASYNEQFF,TGCGCCAGCACAACTAGCGGGGGGGCCTCCTACAATGAGCAGTTCTTC
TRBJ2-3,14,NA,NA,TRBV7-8,CASSLPGLADTQYF,TGTGCCAGCAGCTTACCAGGGTTGGCAGATACGCAGTATTTT
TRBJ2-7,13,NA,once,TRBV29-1,CSAGGRLSYEQYF,TGCAGCGCAGGGGGGCGCCTCTCCTACGAGCAGTACTTC
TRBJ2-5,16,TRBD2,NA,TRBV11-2,CASSLGLAGGQETQYF,TGTGCCAGCAGCTTAGGACTAGCGGGAGGACAAGAGACCCAGTACTTC
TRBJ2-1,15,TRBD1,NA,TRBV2,CASRQGANPYNEQFF,TGTGCCAGCAGACAGGGGGCCAACCCATACAATGAGCAGTTCTTC
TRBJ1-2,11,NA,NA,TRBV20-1,CSATHLYGYTF,TGCAGTGCCACACACCTCTATGGCTACACCTTC
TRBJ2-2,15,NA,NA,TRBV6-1,CASSRGTDITGELFF,TGTGCCAGCAGTCGGGGGACGGATATCACCGGGGAGCTGTTTTTT
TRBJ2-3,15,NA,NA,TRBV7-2,CASSLVASGADTQYF,TGTGCCAGCAGCTTAGTTGCCTCGGGGGCAGATACGCAGTATTTT
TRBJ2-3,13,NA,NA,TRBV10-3,CAISEDRGKGLNF,TGTGCCATCAGTGAGGACCGGGGGAAGGGTCTAAATTTT
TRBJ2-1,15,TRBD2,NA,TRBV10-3,CAIRDSGGSYNEQFF,TGTGCCATCAGGGATAGCGGGGGCTCCTACAATGAGCAGTTCTTC
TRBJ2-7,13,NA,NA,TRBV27,CASSQGRSYEQYF,TGTGCCAGTAGTCAGGGGCGGTCCTACGAGCAGTACTTC
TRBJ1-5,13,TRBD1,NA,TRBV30,CAWSPRTGDPQHF,TGTGCCTGGAGTCCCCGGACAGGGGACCCCCAGCATTTT
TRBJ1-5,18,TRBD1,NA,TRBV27,CATNSRQGPPYSNQPQHF,TGTGCCACCAACTCTAGACAGGGGCCCCCGTATAGCAATCAGCCCCAGCATTTT
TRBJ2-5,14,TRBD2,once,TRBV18,CASSPRTSRETQYF,TGTGCCAGCTCACCCCGGACTAGTCGGGAGACCCAGTACTTC
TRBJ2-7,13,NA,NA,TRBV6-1,CASRQGGADEQYF,TGTGCCAGCAGGCAAGGGGGAGCGGACGAGCAGTACTTC
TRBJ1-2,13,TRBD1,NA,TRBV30,CATWDRFNYGYPF,TGTGCCACTTGGGACAGGTTTAACTATGGCTACCCCTTC
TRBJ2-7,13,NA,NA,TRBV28,CASRATGPYEQYF,TGTGCCAGCCGCGCCACAGGGCCCTACGAGCAGTACTTC
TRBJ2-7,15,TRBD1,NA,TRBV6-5,CASSTGDSGWYEQYF,TGTGCCAGCAGTACCGGGGACAGCGGATGGTACGAGCAGTACTTC
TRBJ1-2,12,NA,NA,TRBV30,CAQTVGHYGYTF,TGTGCCCAAACAGTTGGGCACTATGGCTACACCTTC
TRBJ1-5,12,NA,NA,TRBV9,CASSVGGGPQHF,TGTGCCAGCAGCGTAGGAGGCGGGCCCCAGCATTTT
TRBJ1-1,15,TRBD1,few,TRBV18,CASSTSGQGATEAFF,TGTGCCAGCTCAACCTCGGGACAGGGGGCTACTGAAGCTTTCTTT
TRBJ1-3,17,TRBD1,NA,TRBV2,CASTPRTGPSSGNTIYF,TGTGCCAGCACCCCTAGGACAGGGCCTTCCTCTGGAAACACCATATATTTT
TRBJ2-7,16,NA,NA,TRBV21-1,CASSSLVRRFSYEQYF,TGTGCCAGCAGCTCCCTTGTTCGCAGATTTTCCTACGAGCAGTACTTC
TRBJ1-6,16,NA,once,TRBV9,CASSVGPSSYNSPLHF,TGTGCCAGCAGCGTAGGTCCGAGCTCCTATAATTCACCCCTCCACTTT
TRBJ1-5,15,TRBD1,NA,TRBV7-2,CASSLLTGGRQPQHF,TGTGCCAGCAGCTTATTGACAGGGGGCAGGCAGCCCCAGCATTTT
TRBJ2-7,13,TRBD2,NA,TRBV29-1,CSGRLAGRYEQYF,TGCAGCGGCCGACTAGCGGGGAGATACGAGCAGTACTTC
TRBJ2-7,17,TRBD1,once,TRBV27,CASRTGIGDRGAYEQYF,TGTGCCAGCAGAACCGGGATTGGGGACAGGGGTGCTTACGAGCAGTACTTC
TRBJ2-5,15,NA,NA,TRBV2,CASSESLRNQETQYF,TGTGCCAGCAGTGAATCACTCAGGAACCAAGAGACCCAGTACTTC
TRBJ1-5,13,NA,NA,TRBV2,CASRSRGNQPQHF,TGTGCCAGCAGATCGAGGGGGAATCAGCCCCAGCATTTT
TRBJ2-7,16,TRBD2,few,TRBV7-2,CASSLAVGLAGYEQYF,TGTGCCAGCAGCTTAGCAGTCGGACTAGCGGGCTACGAGCAGTACTTC
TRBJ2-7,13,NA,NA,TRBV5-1,CASRDSQWDEQYF,TGCGCCAGCAGAGACTCCCAATGGGACGAGCAGTACTTC
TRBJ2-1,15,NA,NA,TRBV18,CASSLSRLEVNEQFF,TGTGCCAGCTCCCTGTCGAGACTAGAAGTAAATGAGCAGTTCTTC
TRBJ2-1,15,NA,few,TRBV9,CASSVETLSYNEQFF,TGTGCCAGCAGCGTAGAGACTCTCTCCTACAATGAGCAGTTCTTC
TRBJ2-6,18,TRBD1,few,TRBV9,CASSNPGQGARGANVLTF,TGTGCCAGCAGCAATCCGGGACAGGGGGCGAGAGGGGCCAACGTCCTGACTTTC
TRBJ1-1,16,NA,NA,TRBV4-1,CASNRWWGDDSTEAFF,TGCGCCAGCAACCGTTGGTGGGGAGATGATTCGACTGAAGCTTTCTTT
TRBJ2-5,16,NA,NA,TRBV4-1,CASSQGHRGYQETQYF,TGCGCCAGCAGCCAAGGTCATAGAGGGTATCAAGAGACCCAGTACTTC
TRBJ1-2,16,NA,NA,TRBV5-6,CASSPDPQDSVYGYTF,TGTGCCAGCAGCCCTGACCCCCAGGACTCTGTGTATGGCTACACCTTC
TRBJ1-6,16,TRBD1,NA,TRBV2,CASKTGRTGDNSPLHF,TGTGCCAGCAAAACAGGACGGACAGGTGATAATTCACCCCTCCACTTT
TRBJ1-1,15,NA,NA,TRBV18,CASSPDGEKNTEAFF,TGTGCCAGCTCACCCGACGGGGAGAAGAACACTGAAGCTTTCTTT
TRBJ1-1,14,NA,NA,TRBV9,CASSVGAQRPEAFF,TGTGCCAGCAGCGTAGGGGCACAGAGACCTGAAGCTTTCTTT
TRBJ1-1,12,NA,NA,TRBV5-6,CASSPRGGGAFF,TGTGCCAGCAGCCCCAGGGGCGGGGGAGCTTTCTTT
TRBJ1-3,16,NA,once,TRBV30,CAWEDMRLISGNTIYF,TGTGCCTGGGAAGATATGCGGCTTATCTCTGGAAACACCATATATTTT